This TCR beta chain was captured in a study of blood T cell repertoires in COVID-19. The CDR3 contains 13 residues. V lost 5 bases, J lost 2 bases, and 8 bases lay in between. The germline V gene encodes CDR1 LNHNV and CDR2 YYDKDF (reference sequence). Profiling relied on immunoSEQ multiplex PCR, and the TCRdb table lists in-frame clones only, not all of them. The sample consists of around 200,000 clones, 70% to 85% of them appearing once. The source is a human donor in a cohort sampled during active COVID-19. Sequencing input: peripheral blood. The chain recombines TRBV15 with TRBJ2-3; possibly TRBD2 for D (5 bases). The CDR3 protein is CATSPGNTDTQYF. DNA for the CDR3: TGTGCCACCAGCCCGGGGAACACAGATACGCAGTATTTT.